The 27 T cell receptor beta chains in this list originate from one sample, sequenced in a study of early T cells in non-severe SARS-CoV-2 infection. TCRdb processed the 5' RACE reads anew with MiXCR; each CDR3 protein has one entry. The sample shows 75,000 to 90,000 distinct CDR3 sequences, roughly 13% of them seen only once. Sequenced sample: whole blood. These TCRs come from an adult who was a healthcare worker with PCR-confirmed SARS-CoV-2 infection or an uninfected control (not recorded which).

This clonotype was detected ten times or more. V usage is TRBV28 and J usage is TRBJ2-1, with a weak D call TRBD2 (6 bases). The germline CDR1 and CDR2 sequences are MDHEN and SYDVKM. V was trimmed by 6 bases and J by 14 bases, leaving 20 bases between them. This CDR3 contains 13 residues. DNA for the CDR3: TGTGCCAGCAGGGAGGGGTTCGGGACCAAAAAGTTCTTC. This gives the protein CASREGFGTKKFF.

The V gene is TRBV6-2 or TRBV6-3, the J gene TRBJ2-3; weak D call: TRBD2 (5 bases). The CDR3 has 15 residues. Germline CDR1 reads MNHEY; CDR2 reads SVGEGT. V was clipped by 2 bases and J by 1 base, with 10 bases between them. The CDR3 sequence is CASSYGRGGTDTQYF. The CDR3 DNA reads as TGTGCCAGCAGTTACGGACGGGGTGGCACAGATACGCAGTATTTT.

This clonotype appeared many times. The chain recombines TRBV27 with TRBJ2-2; D is perhaps TRBD1 (5 bases). The CDR3 is 13 residues long. Germline values: CDR1 MNHEY, CDR2 SMNVEV (reference sequence). V shed 5 bases and J shed 6 bases, with 10 bases lying between them. The CDR3 bases are TGTGCCAGCAGTAAACCAGGGTCCGGGGAGCTGTTTTTT. It translates to CASSKPGSGELFF.

This chain uses TRBV20-1 with TRBJ2-2; 8 bases map to TRBD1. Germline V gives CDR1 DFQATT, CDR2 SNEGSKA (reference sequence). This CDR3 is 15 amino acids long. V shed 5 bases, J shed 5 bases, and the junction held 10 bases outside the gene matches. CDR3 sequence (DNA): TGCAGTGCTCGGAGGACAGGGTTAGAAACCGGGGAGCTGTTTTTT. Protein: CSARRTGLETGELFF.

This clonotype appeared a few times. This chain uses TRBV5-4 with TRBJ2-5; TRBD2 is a possible D gene (6 bases). The germline V and J ends were trimmed by 1 base and 2 bases, with 12 bases remaining between them. The CDR3 is 15 residues long. Germline lookup yields CDR1 SGHNT and CDR2 YYREEE (reference sequence). CDR3 nucleotide sequence: TGTGCCAGCAGCTTGCCCGGGGGACCGCAAGAGACCCAGTACTTC. This codes for CASSLPGGPQETQYF.

This clonotype was picked up a small number of times. The V call is TRBV11-2, the J call TRBJ1-3; maybe TRBD1 (5 bases). Trimming took off 4 bases at V and 1 base at J, with 17 bases between the two ends. Germline V gene sequence: CDR1 SGHAT, CDR2 FQNNGV. There are 17 residues in the CDR3. The CDR3 DNA reads as TGTGCCAGCAGCTCCTTCGGGGACGGTTTATCTGGAAACACCATATATTTT. As protein: CASSSFGDGLSGNTIYF.

This clonotype was seen a handful of times. This chain links TRBV28 with TRBJ1-4; TRBD1 agrees at 8 bases. CDR3 size: 17 residues. After removal of 4 bases from V and 3 bases from J, the junction contained 10 bases not matched to a gene. In germline, CDR1 is MDHEN, CDR2 SYDVKM. CDR3 sequence: CASSSNRQGMPNEKLFF. CDR3 nucleotide sequence: TGTGCCAGCAGTTCTAACCGACAGGGGATGCCTAATGAAAAACTGTTTTTT.

V gene TRBV6-2 or TRBV6-3 combines with J gene TRBJ1-2; D remains unclear. Looked up from germline, CDR1 is MNHEY and CDR2 is SVGEGT. The CDR3 consists of 15 residues. V lost 0 bases and J lost 2, with 10 bases in between. The DNA of the CDR3 is TGTGCCAGCAGTTACTCGGAACCCTCGAACTATGGCTACACCTTC. Protein: CASSYSEPSNYGYTF.

The gene calls are TRBV18 and TRBJ1-2; no reliable D call. The CDR3 is 14 amino acids. Trimming took off 7 bases at V and 2 bases at J, with 14 bases between the two ends. The germline gives CDR1 KGHSH, CDR2 LQKENI. The CDR3 DNA is TGTGCCAGCTTATCGACGGGCGGAAACTATGGCTACACCTTC. Encoded protein: CASLSTGGNYGYTF.

V gene TRBV11-2 combines with J gene TRBJ2-1, with 7 bases that match TRBD2. The V and J ends lost 5 bases and 3 bases, in that order; junction bases with no gene match: 7. The CDR3 is made up of 15 amino acids. CDR1 is SGHAT, CDR2 FQNNGV, per germline. CDR3 region: CASSLWDYYYNEQFF. In DNA, the CDR3 is TGTGCCAGCAGCCTCTGGGACTATTACTACAATGAGCAGTTCTTC.

There are a few counts of this clonotype. Relative to the germline gene, one junction end is altered; a read error may explain this. The DNA for the CDR3 is TGTGCCAGCAGCTTAAGGCGGACGGCGGGAGCTTTT. This sequence encodes CASSLRRTAGAF. The chain uses TRBV7-7 and TRBJ2-3; 7 bases agree with TRBD2. The CDR3 sequence is 12 residues long. Per germline, CDR1 SSHAT and CDR2 FNYEAQ (reference sequence).

The sample holds a few counts of this clonotype. The chain couples TRBV28 to TRBJ2-3; maybe TRBD2 (6 bases). Trimming cost V 4 bases and J 4 bases, with 21 bases left between them. Germline CDR1 MDHEN, CDR2 SYDVKM. CDR3 length: 17 amino acids. CDR3 protein: CASSSGVGPGRSDTQYF. CDR3 sequence (DNA): TGTGCCAGCAGTTCCGGTGTCGGCCCCGGGAGATCAGATACGCAGTATTTT. The whole variable domain, remainder taken from reference TRBV28 and TRBJ2-3, is DVKVTQSSRYLVKRTGEKVFLECVQDMDHENMFWYRQDPGLGLRLIYFSYDVKMKEKGDIPEGYSVSREKKERFSLILESASTNQTSMYLCASSSGVGPGRSDTQYFGPGTRLTVL.

This clonotype was seen only a few times. The V and J genes are TRBV6-5 and TRBJ2-7, with 7 bases that match TRBD1. CDR3 length equals 15 residues. Trimming removed 0 bases from V and 5 bases from J; junction bases left unmatched: 7. Germline assignment: CDR1 MNHEY and CDR2 SVGAGI. The CDR3 DNA is TGTGCCAGCAGTTACTCGACAGGGATTCCCCACGAGCAGTACTTC. The encoded protein is CASSYSTGIPHEQYF.

This chain links TRBV27 with TRBJ1-6; tentatively, D is TRBD1 (6 bases). The CDR3 extends over 13 amino acids. Germline CDR1 and CDR2: MNHEY and SMNVEV (reference sequence). Trimming stripped 2 bases from V and 9 bases from J, with 8 bases between. This CDR3 is CASSLLQGSPLHF. CDR3 bases: TGTGCCAGCAGTTTACTACAGGGTTCACCCCTCCACTTT.

The sample holds a few counts of this clonotype. V gene TRBV12-3 or TRBV12-4 combines with J gene TRBJ1-2, with 8 bases that match TRBD1. V lost 6 bases to trimming and J lost 2 bases; unmatched junction nucleotides: 14. The CDR3 covers 17 residues. CDR3 amino acids: CASSLGADRDWNYGYTF. Written as DNA, the CDR3 is TGTGCCAGCAGCCTAGGGGCGGACAGGGACTGGAACTATGGCTACACCTTC.

This chain links TRBV6-5 with TRBJ1-5; 7 positions agree with TRBD1. The length of the CDR3 is 15 residues. Germline CDR1 is MNHEY and CDR2 is SVGAGI. V gave up 6 bases and J gave up 2 bases; unmatched junction bases: 7. The CDR3 reads CASSHTGDGNQPQHF. CDR3 nucleotides: TGTGCCAGCAGCCATACAGGGGATGGCAATCAGCCCCAGCATTTT.

There are many counts of this clonotype. The chain combines TRBV7-6 with TRBJ2-1; TRBD2 is a possible D gene (5 bases). Germline assignment: CDR1 SGHVS and CDR2 FNYEAQ. This CDR3 is built from 18 residues. V lost 1 base and J 6 bases, leaving 22 bases between the germline ends. The DNA for the CDR3 is TGTGCCAGCAGCTTAGTACCCCCCGCGGGCCCAAATATCAATGAGCAGTTCTTC. It codes for CASSLVPPAGPNINEQFF.

In its sample, this clonotype was seen a few times. The gene calls are TRBV28 and TRBJ2-5, with 8 bases lining up with TRBD2. From germline, CDR1 is MDHEN and CDR2 SYDVKM. V was clipped by 1 base and J by 2 bases; unmatched bases: 12. The CDR3 totals 18 residues. This chain's CDR3 is CASSLYILIAGSQETQYF. The CDR3 DNA is TGTGCCAGCAGTTTATACATCCTGATAGCGGGATCGCAAGAGACCCAGTACTTC.

This clonotype was counted between two and nine times. The V call is TRBV28, the J call TRBJ2-3, with no clear D. Trimming took 2 bases from V and 4 from J, leaving 10 bases between them. The CDR3 is 14 amino acids. CDR1 is MDHEN, CDR2 SYDVKM, per germline. CDR3 nucleotide sequence: TGTGCCAGCAGTTTAGGGTACCGAGCAGATACGCAGTATTTT. Translated, it gives CASSLGYRADTQYF.

The chain carries TRBV10-3 and TRBJ2-7, with 10 bases identical to TRBD2. J was trimmed by 5 bases and V by 6 bases; bases with no gene match: 7. The germline CDR1 and CDR2 sequences are ENHRY and SYGVKD. The CDR3 is 14 amino acids. The CDR3 DNA reads as TGTGCCATCAGGCTAGCGGGAGTGGGCAACGAGCAGTACTTC. As protein: CAIRLAGVGNEQYF.

The CDR3 DNA is TGTGCCAGCTCACCGGGACAGGGGGAATACAATGAGCAGTTCTTC. Its protein is CASSPGQGEYNEQFF. The chain has TRBV18 and TRBJ2-1; 11 bases are shared with TRBD1. The CDR3 is 15 amino acids. V lost 3 bases, J lost 4 bases, and 2 bases stayed unmatched. Germline CDR1 is KGHSH and CDR2 is LQKENI.

The CDR3 here is CASSADGTGDEQFF. In DNA form, the CDR3 reads TGCGCCAGCAGCGCGGACGGGACCGGGGATGAGCAGTTCTTC. The V gene is TRBV5-1, the J gene TRBJ2-1; D could derive from TRBD1 or TRBD2 (5 bases each). V was clipped by 4 bases and J by 8 bases, with 16 bases between them. This CDR3 has 14 amino acids. The V gene's germline CDR1 is SGHRS and CDR2 YFSETQ.

This chain connects TRBV9 to TRBJ1-2; 7 positions agree with TRBD1. This CDR3 has 15 residues. V gave up 0 bases and J gave up 5 bases; unmatched junction bases: 7. Germline lookup yields CDR1 SGDLS and CDR2 YYNGEE. The CDR3 sequence: CASSVVGDSGYGYTF. The CDR3 DNA reads TGTGCCAGCAGCGTAGTTGGGGACAGCGGATATGGCTACACCTTC.

This clonotype was observed a handful of times. The chain combines TRBV7-9 with TRBJ2-7; D unclear. The CDR3 extends over 15 amino acids. Germline V gene data show CDR1 as SEHNR and CDR2 as FQNEAQ (reference sequence). With 5 bases removed from V and 5 bases from J, the gap between germline ends came to 19 bases. The CDR3 DNA reads TGTGCCAGCAGCCCCCCGGGCATCTCGGTCCACGAGCAGTACTTC. The encoded protein is CASSPPGISVHEQYF.

This clonotype has only one observation. This chain connects TRBV27 to TRBJ1-2; TRBD1 agrees at 7 bases. V trimming: 6 bases; J trimming: 4 bases; junction bases outside the gene matches: 8. Germline V gene sequence: CDR1 MNHEY, CDR2 SMNVEV (reference sequence). This CDR3 is built from 14 residues. The CDR3 here is CASRVTGVSYGYTF. The CDR3 DNA sequence: TGTGCCAGCAGGGTTACAGGGGTTAGCTATGGCTACACCTTC.

V and J are TRBV6-5 and TRBJ2-5; D is possibly TRBD1 (5 bases). The CDR3 has 15 amino acids. Trimming removed 6 bases at V and 1 base at J, with 15 bases between. Germline V gene lookup returns CDR1 MNHEY and CDR2 SVGAGI. CDR3 in DNA: TGTGCCAGCAGCTTGGACATTAAGAGCCAAGAGACCCAGTACTTC. Its protein is CASSLDIKSQETQYF.

This clonotype has a count of ten or more. This rearrangement joins TRBV6-5 to TRBJ1-1; D is undetermined. This CDR3 contains 14 residues. Germline CDR1 and CDR2: MNHEY and SVGAGI. V dropped 6 bases and J dropped 7 bases, with 18 bases sitting between them. CDR3 nucleotide sequence: TGTGCCAGCAGGTCGGTTTGGGGTCCGTTTGAAGCTTTCTTT. It translates to CASRSVWGPFEAFF.